The T cell receptor beta chain under discussion was sequenced for a study of blood T cell repertoires in COVID-19. Overall study context: The samples span acute and convalescent COVID-19 from the United States, Italy and Spain. PBMCs, B-cell-depleted T cells, or T cells provided the cDNA or gDNA that made up the material.

In the original workflow: Estimation of nucleated cell counts was performed using reference gene primer amplification. Clones were sequenced by immunoSEQ multiplex PCR, and TCRdb holds only the in-frame ones, with some missing. That table supplies the V and J calls and clone size; D and trimming were determined from the DNA. The repertoire holds under 250,000 clones, roughly 82% seen once, with about 9.7% in the top ten. Trimming removed 1 base from V and 8 bases from J; junction bases left unmatched: 8. The germline CDR1 and CDR2 sequences are KGHSH and LQKENI. This CDR3 is built from 16 residues. V and J are TRBV18 and TRBJ2-1; the match to TRBD2 covers 10 bases. The specimen was peripheral blood. This clonotype originated in a man in his fifties or sixties with active or convalescent COVID-19. The CDR3 DNA reads TGTGCCAGCTCACCACGGTCTAGCGGGGGTGGAGATGAGCAGTTCTTC. Translating gives CASSPRSSGGGDEQFF.